The rows below give T cell receptor beta chains drawn from one sample of a study of glioma-infiltrating T cells after dendritic cell vaccination. Data came from immunoSEQ multiplex PCR; TCRdb stores just in-frame clones and leaves some out. The sample yields over 90,000 clones, 80% seen once. Material: blood, obtained after dendritic cell vaccination. These TCRs come from a human donor with glioblastoma. CDR3s include the opening cysteine and the closing phenylalanine or tryptophan. The order of the fields is J gene, D gene, V gene, clone size, CDR3 protein. A D gene is named only where the DNA matches it firmly. A clone size is listed for some rows: how often the clone was seen (once, few, many), or a class if it is expanded.

>TRBJ1-4|-|TRBV19|-
CASGGGEKLFF
>TRBJ1-2|TRBD1|TRBV5-1|-
CASSQGTVMGYGYTF
>TRBJ1-2|-|TRBV6-5|-
CASSYSYNRYGYTF
>TRBJ2-1|-|TRBV29-1|-
CSVLVGRVEQFF
>TRBJ1-1|-|TRBV7-9|few
CASSDWRAVSTEAFF
>TRBJ2-6|-|TRBV8-2|-
CGMPLKITQSRANVLTF
>TRBJ1-1|-|TRBV29-1|once
CSAGGRNTEAFF
>TRBJ1-6|-|TRBV2|-
CASSERIGLKNNSPLHF
>TRBJ1-2|-|TRBV11-2|-
CASSLARGGSYTF
>TRBJ2-7|TRBD1|TRBV7-3|-
CASSQQGAAEQYF
>TRBJ1-2|TRBD1|TRBV10-3|few
CAISGEGQVYGYTF
>TRBJ2-5|-|TRBV19|-
CASSIIPRDTNLQETQYF
>TRBJ1-5|-|TRBV19|-
CASSERTESNQPQHF
>TRBJ2-3|TRBD2|TRBV6-1|-
CASSEQLAEDTQYF
>TRBJ1-5|-|TRBV23-1|-
CASSPPLGQFYSNQPQHF
>TRBJ1-2|TRBD1|TRBV19|once
CASTSDRAFGGYTF
>TRBJ2-7|TRBD1|TRBV5-1|-
CASSPGALQGAGEQYF
>TRBJ1-1|-|TRBV6-5|-
CASRDLGSPNTEAFF
>-|TRBD1|TRBV5-4|-
CASSLGGQPFYEQYF
>TRBJ2-6|-|TRBV4-2|-
CASSQVQQGAGANVLTF
>TRBJ1-1|-|TRBV6-1|-
CASIREQFNTEAFF
>TRBJ2-2|TRBD1|TRBV5-1|-
CASSIRQGATGELFF
>TRBJ2-2|-|TRBV5-1|-
CASSTRLLARNTGELFF
>TRBJ1-1|TRBD1|TRBV18|-
CASSPGQVDTEAFF
>TRBJ2-5|TRBD2|TRBV7-9|-
CASSTSAQETQYF
>TRBJ2-7|-|TRBV2|-
CASSTMDSINYEQYF
>TRBJ2-7|TRBD1|TRBV5-4|-
CASSWGTGLYEQYF
>TRBJ2-1|-|TRBV10-3|-
CAISELGVENEQFF
>TRBJ2-7|TRBD1|TRBV28|once
CASSLLGTGIGEQYF
>TRBJ1-6|TRBD1|TRBV6-1|-
CASRARDRGSPLHF
>TRBJ2-1|-|TRBV11-2|-
CASSLVGSNNEQFF
>TRBJ2-3|TRBD2|TRBV7-3|-
CASSLGSRGGVDTQYF